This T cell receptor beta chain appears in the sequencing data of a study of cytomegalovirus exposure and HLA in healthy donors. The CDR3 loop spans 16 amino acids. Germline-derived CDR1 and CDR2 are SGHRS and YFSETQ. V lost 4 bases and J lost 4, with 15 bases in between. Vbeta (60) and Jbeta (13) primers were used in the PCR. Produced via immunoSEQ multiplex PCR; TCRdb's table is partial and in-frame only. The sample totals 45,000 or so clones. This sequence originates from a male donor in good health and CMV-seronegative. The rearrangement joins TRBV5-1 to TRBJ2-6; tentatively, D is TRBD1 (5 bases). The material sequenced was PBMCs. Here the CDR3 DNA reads TGCGCCAGCAGCATCACAGGCTTAGGCGGGGCCAACGTCCTGACTTTC. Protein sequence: CASSITGLGGANVLTF.